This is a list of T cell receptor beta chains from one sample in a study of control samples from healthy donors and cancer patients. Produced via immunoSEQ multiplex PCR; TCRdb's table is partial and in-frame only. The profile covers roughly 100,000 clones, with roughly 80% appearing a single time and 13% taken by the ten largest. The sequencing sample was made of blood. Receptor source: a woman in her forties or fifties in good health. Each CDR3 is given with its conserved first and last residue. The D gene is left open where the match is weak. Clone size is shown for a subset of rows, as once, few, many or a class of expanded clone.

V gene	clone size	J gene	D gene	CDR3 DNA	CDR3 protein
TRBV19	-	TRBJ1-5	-	TGTGCCAGTAGTGCAGGGGATGGTCAGCCCCAGCATTTT	CASSAGDGQPQHF
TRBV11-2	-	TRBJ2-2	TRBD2	TGTGCCAGCAGCTTAGGACTAGCGGGAGGAATATTAACCGGGGAGCTGTTTTTT	CASSLGLAGGILTGELFF
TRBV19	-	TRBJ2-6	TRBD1	TGTGCCAGTACCCCCGGGACAGGGGGATATGGGGCCAACGTCCTGACTTTC	CASTPGTGGYGANVLTF
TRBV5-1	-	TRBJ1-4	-	TGCGCCAGCAGCTTGGATGTTCAGGGGGAAAAACTGTTTTTT	CASSLDVQGEKLFF
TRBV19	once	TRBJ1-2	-	TGTGCCAGTAGTCCCACGAGTATCGGTGGCTACACCTTC	CASSPTSIGGYTF
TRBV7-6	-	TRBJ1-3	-	TGTGCCAGCAGCTTAGGCTATAGGGGGGCCGGAAACACCATATATTTT	CASSLGYRGAGNTIYF
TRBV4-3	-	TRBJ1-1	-	TGCGCCAGCAGCCAAGAGAGATACACTGAAGCTTTCTTT	CASSQERYTEAFF
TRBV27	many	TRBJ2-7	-	TGTGCCAGCAGTTGGCCGGGGGCGGTGGACGAGCAGTACTTC	CASSWPGAVDEQYF
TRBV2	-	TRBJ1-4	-	TGTGCCAGCAGGCTACAGGGCGGGCTGTTTTTT	CASRLQGGLFF
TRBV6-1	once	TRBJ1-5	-	TGTGCCAGCAGTGAATCAGGGTATAGCAATCAGCCCCAGCATTTT	CASSESGYSNQPQHF
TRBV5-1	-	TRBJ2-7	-	TGCGCCAGCAGCTTGACCGGGGTAGGGGCCTTCTACGAGCAGTACTTC	CASSLTGVGAFYEQYF
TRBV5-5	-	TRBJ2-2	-	TGTGCCAGCAGCTCGCGGCCAGGCCAGGACACCGGGGAGCTGTTTTTT	CASSSRPGQDTGELFF
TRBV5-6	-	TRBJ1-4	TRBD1	TGTGCCAGCAGTCGACAGGGGGATCGAATAACTAATGAAAAACTGTTTTTT	CASSRQGDRITNEKLFF
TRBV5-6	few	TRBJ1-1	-	TGTGCCAGCAGCCCGCCCGCAGGGGAGAACACTGAAGCTTTCTTT	CASSPPAGENTEAFF
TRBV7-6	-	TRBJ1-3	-	TGTGCCAGCAGCTTAGGAGGGGCTGGAAACACCATATATTTT	CASSLGGAGNTIYF
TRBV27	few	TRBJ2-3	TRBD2	TGTGCCAGCACCCCCGGAGTGGGGGGGACGACAGATACGCAGTATTTT	CASTPGVGGTTDTQYF
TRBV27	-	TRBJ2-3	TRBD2	TGTGCCAGCAGTTCCCCCGGGGGGGCTTCGGGAGATACGCAGTATTTT	CASSSPGGASGDTQYF
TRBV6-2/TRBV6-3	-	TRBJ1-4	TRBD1	TGTGCCAGCAGTACACCGGGACAGCCGACAACTAATGAAAAACTGTTTTTT	CASSTPGQPTTNEKLFF
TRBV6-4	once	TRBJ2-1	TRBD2	TGTGCCAGCAGCGAAATAGCGGGAGCATGGAATGAGCAGTTCTTC	CASSEIAGAWNEQFF
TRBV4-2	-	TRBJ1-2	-	TGTGCCAGCAGCCAGCTAAGGGGGGACTATGGCTACACCTTC	CASSQLRGDYGYTF
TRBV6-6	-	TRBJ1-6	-	TGTGCCAGCACTGCGGACACCTATAATTCACCCCTCCACTTT	CASTADTYNSPLHF